The next 18 T cell receptor beta chains were all read from a single sample in a study of CD8 T cells in ankylosing spondylitis. TCRdb reanalysed the 5' RACE reads using MiXCR and keeps one entry per CDR3 protein. In the table there are some 120,000 distinct CDR3 sequences, about 7% of which are singletons. The sequencing sample was made of blood, either unsorted or a sorted T cell fraction (not recorded which). All receptors come from a male donor with ankylosing spondylitis or in good health (not recorded which).

This clonotype occurred many times. The gene calls are TRBV15 and TRBJ2-7; 9 nucleotides agree with TRBD1. Germline trimming cut 1 base from V and 1 base from J; bases unmatched to any gene: 5. This CDR3 is built from 16 residues. Germline values: CDR1 LNHNV, CDR2 YYDKDF (reference sequence). CDR3 region: CATSRGAGTGSYEQYF. The CDR3 DNA follows: TGTGCCACCAGCAGAGGGGCCGGGACAGGGTCCTACGAGCAGTACTTC.

This clonotype was observed many times. The rearrangement uses TRBV29-1 and TRBJ2-2; D possibly corresponds to TRBD1 (6 bases). Trimming removed 5 bases at V and 3 bases at J, with 13 bases between. CDR3 length equals 14 residues. The V gene's germline CDR1 is SQVTM and CDR2 ANQGSEA. CDR3 DNA sequence: TGCAGCGTTTTGGACGGACAGCACACCGGGGAGCTGTTTTTT. The encoded protein is CSVLDGQHTGELFF.

This clonotype was seen repeatedly, ten times or more. The CDR3 sequence: CASSSRQGAIYEQYF. In DNA, the CDR3 is TGTGCCAGCAGTTCCAGACAGGGGGCTATCTACGAGCAGTACTTC. The rearrangement uses TRBV28 and TRBJ2-7; 10 nucleotides match TRBD1. This CDR3 is 15 amino acids long. Germline V gene lookup returns CDR1 MDHEN and CDR2 SYDVKM. V lost 4 bases and J lost 3; bases outside the gene matches: 6.

This clonotype was recorded many times. This rearrangement joins TRBV20-1 to TRBJ2-1; D remains ambiguous. Germline V gene lookup returns CDR1 DFQATT and CDR2 SNEGSKA (reference sequence). The CDR3 extends over 14 amino acids. Trimming shortened V by 0 bases and J by 7 bases, and 13 bases separated the two germline ends. The CDR3 reads CSAREIPAPNEQFF. CDR3 DNA: TGCAGTGCTAGAGAGATACCCGCTCCTAATGAGCAGTTCTTC.

The chain couples TRBV6-7 to TRBJ2-3, with 10 bases aligning to TRBD2. TRBV6-7 is an ORF, and what it does is uncertain. The V and J ends lost 11 bases and 5 bases, in that order; junction bases with no gene match: 25. CDR3 length equals 19 residues. CDR3 sequence: CAGASQGDLIAGGVDTQYF. Here the CDR3 DNA reads TGTGCCGGCGCATCCCAGGGTGATCTTATAGCGGGGGGAGTAGATACGCAGTATTTT.

The table lists this clonotype with many counts. The rearrangement links TRBV30 to TRBJ2-3; D is ambiguous. V was trimmed by 0 bases and J by 3 bases, leaving 1 base between them. The CDR3 loop spans 11 amino acids. Germline loops: CDR1 GTSNPN, CDR2 SVGIG (reference sequence). The DNA of the CDR3 is TGTGCCTGGAGTGTGACAGATACGCAGTATTTT. Protein: CAWSVTDTQYF. Full variable domain (rest looked up from reference TRBV30 and TRBJ2-3): SQTIHQWPATLVQPVGSPLSLECTVEGTSNPNLYWYRQAAGRGLQLLFYSVGIGQISSEVPQNLSASRPQDRQFILSSKKLLLSDSGFYLCAWSVTDTQYFGPGTRLTVL.

Ten or more counts support this clonotype. CDR3 coding DNA: TGTGCCAGCAGCTTAGTGGCTAGCACTTGGGGCTACAATGAGCAGTTCTTC. It translates to CASSLVASTWGYNEQFF. V usage is TRBV7-2 and J usage is TRBJ2-1; D might be TRBD2 (5 bases). Per the germline V gene, CDR1 is SGHTA and CDR2 is FQGNSA. The CDR3 spans 17 residues. The V and J ends lost 1 base and 3 bases respectively, with 16 bases between them.

This clonotype was counted many times. CDR3 DNA sequence: TGTGCCAGCAGTGAAATTAGTCCGAACGAGCAGTACTTC. Translating gives CASSEISPNEQYF. This chain connects TRBV6-1 to TRBJ2-7; D gene unclear. Germline CDR1 and CDR2: MNHNS and SASEGT. The CDR3 spans 13 residues. V lost 2 bases to trimming and J lost 5 bases, with 10 bases between them.

J is TRBJ2-5 and V is TRBV30; a possible D gene is TRBD1 (7 bases). The CDR3 is 13 amino acids. V was clipped by 3 bases and J by 4 bases, with 12 bases between them. Germline V gene sequence: CDR1 GTSNPN, CDR2 SVGIG (reference sequence). The CDR3 is CAWSRQGGETQYF. CDR3 nucleotide sequence: TGTGCCTGGAGCCGACAGGGAGGAGAGACCCAGTACTTC.

This clonotype was seen repeatedly, ten times or more. This sequence joins TRBV7-9 and TRBJ2-7; 11 nucleotides match TRBD1. The germline gives CDR1 SEHNR, CDR2 FQNEAQ (reference sequence). The junction had 9 bases not matched to a gene; V was cut back by 7 bases and J by 4 bases. This CDR3 comprises 15 residues. CDR3 protein: CASNPGTGGIYEQYF. The CDR3 DNA reads TGTGCCAGCAACCCTGGGACAGGGGGGATATACGAGCAGTACTTC.

This clonotype was recorded many times. The chain joins TRBV4-1 to TRBJ1-4, with 9 bases aligning to TRBD1. The length of the CDR3 is 15 residues. Germline trimming cut 3 bases from V and 5 bases from J; bases unmatched to any gene: 4. Germline loops: CDR1 MGHRA, CDR2 YSYEKL. The CDR3 sequence: CASSHGDRENEKLFF. Here the CDR3 DNA reads TGCGCCAGCAGCCACGGGGACAGGGAAAATGAAAAACTGTTTTTT.

This clonotype was picked up many times. The chain couples TRBV5-1 to TRBJ1-2; D is undetermined. CDR1 is SGHRS, CDR2 YFSETQ, per germline. V was clipped by 4 bases and J by 3 bases, with 10 bases between them. The CDR3 contains 13 residues. The DNA for the CDR3 is TGCGCCAGCAGCCGCCCTGAGGACTATGGCTACACCTTC. Protein: CASSRPEDYGYTF.

Many counts were recorded for this clonotype. The chain links TRBV10-3 to TRBJ2-3; 14 nucleotides align to TRBD2. The CDR3 consists of 16 residues. Germline V gene data show CDR1 as ENHRY and CDR2 as SYGVKD. Germline trimming cut 6 bases from V and 6 bases from J; bases unmatched to any gene: 8. The CDR3 bases are TGTGCCATCAGGTCCCAGGGACTAGCGGGAGTTGATACGCAGTATTTT. Protein product: CAIRSQGLAGVDTQYF.

The rearrangement joins TRBV3-1 to TRBJ1-6, with D unclear. Trimming shortened V by 1 base and J by 9 bases, and 10 bases separated the two germline ends. Germline V gene sequence: CDR1 LGHDT, CDR2 YNNKEL (reference sequence). The CDR3 covers 14 residues. CDR3 protein: CASSQVAEISPLHF. The CDR3 region has the DNA TGTGCCAGCAGCCAAGTTGCGGAGATTTCACCCCTCCACTTT.

Ten or more counts support this clonotype. The chain has TRBV9 and TRBJ2-7; D perhaps matches TRBD2 (6 bases). Germline values: CDR1 SGDLS, CDR2 YYNGEE. The CDR3 length is 13 residues. Trimming took 3 bases from V and 7 from J, leaving 14 bases between them. CDR3 nucleotides: TGTGCCAGCAGCGGACGGGGGAGTCTGGAGCAGTACTTC. Translation gives CASSGRGSLEQYF.

This clonotype has at least ten counts. The chain is built from TRBV5-1 and TRBJ2-1; D is ambiguous. Germline CDR1 SGHRS, CDR2 YFSETQ. The V gene lost 2 bases and the J gene lost 0 bases, with 9 bases spanning the gap. The CDR3 has 15 amino acids. CDR3 sequence reads: CASSFDLSSYNEQFF. CDR3 bases: TGCGCCAGCAGCTTCGACCTGAGCTCCTACAATGAGCAGTTCTTC.

This clonotype was counted at least ten times. The V gene is TRBV7-7, the J gene TRBJ2-1; no firm D call. CDR1 is SSHAT, CDR2 FNYEAQ, per germline (reference sequence). CDR3 length: 10 residues. The CDR3 DNA reads TGTGCTACCAGCCCTGCGGAGCAGTTCTTC. It yields the protein CATSPAEQFF.

This clonotype was seen repeatedly, ten times or more. The gene calls are TRBV5-1 and TRBJ2-3; 9 bases are shared with TRBD2. In germline, CDR1 is SGHRS, CDR2 YFSETQ. This CDR3 is 16 amino acids long. The ends lost 0 bases at V and 6 bases at J; junction bases unmatched: 8. CDR3 sequence reads: CASSLDSLAGMDTQYF. The CDR3 nucleotides read TGCGCCAGCAGCTTGGATTCCCTAGCGGGGATGGATACGCAGTATTTT.